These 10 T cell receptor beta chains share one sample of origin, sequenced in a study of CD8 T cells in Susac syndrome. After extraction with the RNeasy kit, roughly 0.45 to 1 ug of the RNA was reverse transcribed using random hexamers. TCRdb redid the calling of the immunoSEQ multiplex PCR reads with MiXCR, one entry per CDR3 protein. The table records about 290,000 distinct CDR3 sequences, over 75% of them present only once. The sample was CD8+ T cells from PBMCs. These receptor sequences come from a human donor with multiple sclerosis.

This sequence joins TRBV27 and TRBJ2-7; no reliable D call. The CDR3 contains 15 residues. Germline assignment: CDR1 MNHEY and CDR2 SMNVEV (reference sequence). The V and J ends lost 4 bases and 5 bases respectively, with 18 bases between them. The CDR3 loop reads CASSYLQAALDEQYF. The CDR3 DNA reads TGTGCCAGCAGTTACCTGCAGGCGGCTCTTGACGAGCAGTACTTC.

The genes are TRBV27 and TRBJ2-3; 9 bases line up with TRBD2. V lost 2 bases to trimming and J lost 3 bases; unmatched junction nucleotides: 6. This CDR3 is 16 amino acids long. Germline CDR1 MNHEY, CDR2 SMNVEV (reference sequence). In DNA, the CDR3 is TGTGCCAGCAGTTTACTTAGGCGGGAGGGAACAGATACGCAGTATTTT. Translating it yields CASSLLRREGTDTQYF.

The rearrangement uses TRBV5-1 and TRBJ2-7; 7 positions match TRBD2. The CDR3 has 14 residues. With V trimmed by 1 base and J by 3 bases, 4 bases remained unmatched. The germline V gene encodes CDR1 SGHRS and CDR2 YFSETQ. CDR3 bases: TGCGCCAGCAGCTTGTGGGGGGGACTCTACGAGCAGTACTTC. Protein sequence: CASSLWGGLYEQYF.

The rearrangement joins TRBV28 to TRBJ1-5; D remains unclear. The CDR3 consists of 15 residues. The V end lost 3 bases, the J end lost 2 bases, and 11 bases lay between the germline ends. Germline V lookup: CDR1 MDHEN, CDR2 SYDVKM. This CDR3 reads CASSFGVGGNQPQHF. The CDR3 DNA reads TGTGCCAGCAGTTTCGGCGTAGGAGGCAATCAGCCCCAGCATTTT.

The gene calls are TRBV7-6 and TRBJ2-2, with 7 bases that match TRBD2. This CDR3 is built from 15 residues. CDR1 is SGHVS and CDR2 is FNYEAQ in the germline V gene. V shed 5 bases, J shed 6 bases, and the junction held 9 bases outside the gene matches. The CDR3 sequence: CASSLGDRGAGELFF. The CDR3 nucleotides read TGTGCCAGCAGCCTAGGGGATCGGGGGGCCGGGGAGCTGTTTTTT.

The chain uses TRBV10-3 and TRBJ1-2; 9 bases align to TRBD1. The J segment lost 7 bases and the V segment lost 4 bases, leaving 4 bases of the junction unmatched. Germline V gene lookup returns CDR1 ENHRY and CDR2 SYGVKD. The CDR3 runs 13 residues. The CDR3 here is CAISGDRASGYTF. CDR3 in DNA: TGTGCCATCAGTGGGGACAGGGCTAGTGGCTACACCTTC.

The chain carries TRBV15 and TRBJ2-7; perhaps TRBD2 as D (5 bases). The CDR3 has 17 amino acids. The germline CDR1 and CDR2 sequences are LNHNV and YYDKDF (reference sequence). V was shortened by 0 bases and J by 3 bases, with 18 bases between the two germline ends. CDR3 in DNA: TGTGCCACCAGCAGAGATCTTATGAGCGGAGTAGGCTACGAGCAGTACTTC. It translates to CATSRDLMSGVGYEQYF.

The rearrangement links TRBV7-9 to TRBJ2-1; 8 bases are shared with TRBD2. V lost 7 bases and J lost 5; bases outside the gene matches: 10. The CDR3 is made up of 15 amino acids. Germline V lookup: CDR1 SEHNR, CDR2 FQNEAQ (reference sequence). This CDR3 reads CASTTTGGPHNEQFF. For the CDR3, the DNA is TGTGCCAGCACCACAACGGGGGGGCCACACAATGAGCAGTTCTTC.

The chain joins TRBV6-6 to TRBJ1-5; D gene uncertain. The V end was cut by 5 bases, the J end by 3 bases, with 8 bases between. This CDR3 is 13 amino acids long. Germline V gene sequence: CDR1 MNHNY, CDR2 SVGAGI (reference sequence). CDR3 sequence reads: CASSNSNNQPQHF. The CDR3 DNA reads TGTGCCAGCAGTAACAGCAACAATCAGCCCCAGCATTTT.

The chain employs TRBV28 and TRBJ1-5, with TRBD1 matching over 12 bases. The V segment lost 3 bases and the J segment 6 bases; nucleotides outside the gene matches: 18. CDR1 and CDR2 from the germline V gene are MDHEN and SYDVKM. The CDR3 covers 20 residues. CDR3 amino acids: CASSLGSWDRGREVGQPQHF. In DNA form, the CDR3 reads TGTGCCAGCAGTTTGGGGTCTTGGGACAGGGGGCGCGAGGTCGGTCAGCCCCAGCATTTT.